This T cell receptor beta chain was observed in a study of blood T cell repertoires in COVID-19. Assignments of participants to cohorts depended upon their own reported clinical history. In germline, CDR1 is SGDLS, CDR2 YYNGEE. V was clipped by 3 bases and J by 8 bases, with 17 bases between them. This CDR3 has 14 residues. Sequencing was performed with immunoSEQ multiplex PCR; in TCRdb, only in-frame clones are kept and a portion is missing. The profile shows approximately 250,000 clones, around 85% of them singletons. This clone was observed a few times. The chain employs TRBV9 and TRBJ1-2; D is unclear. The sample consisted of PBMCs or T cells enriched from blood (not recorded which). The source of this sequence is a woman aged 45 to 65 with acute COVID-19. Written as DNA, the CDR3 is TGTGCCAGCAGCGCGTCGACAACGCGAGTGGGCTACACCTTC. Its protein is CASSASTTRVGYTF.